The 28 T cell receptor beta chains below come from one sample, sequenced in a study of cytomegalovirus exposure and HLA in healthy donors. The PCR was carried out with 60 Vbeta primers and 13 Jbeta primers. The method was immunoSEQ multiplex PCR; TCRdb's version includes in-frame clones alone and lacks a portion of them. The table has roughly 90,000 clones, less than 85% seen once. Sequencing used PBMCs. These receptors were obtained from a man between 18 and 29 years old in good health and CMV-seronegative.

The rearrangement links TRBV13 to TRBJ2-2, with TRBD2 identical over 8 bases. Germline values: CDR1 PRHDT, CDR2 FYEKMQ (reference sequence). The CDR3 runs 16 residues. The trim removed 4 bases at V and 3 bases at J, leaving 7 bases unmatched. CDR3 bases: TGTGCCAGCAGCTCCCGTGCTAGCGGGTACACCGGGGAGCTGTTTTTT. The encoded protein is CASSSRASGYTGELFF.

Worth noting for this clone: Other DNA sequences of this sample code for an identical CDR3. The chain uses TRBV19 and TRBJ1-5; a possible D gene is TRBD1 (5 bases). Germline V lookup: CDR1 LNHDA, CDR2 SQIVND (reference sequence). The V end lost 2 bases, the J end lost 0 bases, and 5 bases lay between the germline ends. The CDR3 has 14 residues. The CDR3 is CASSIQGSNQPQHF. CDR3 sequence (DNA): TGTGCCAGTAGTATACAGGGTAGCAATCAGCCCCAGCATTTT.

The chain carries TRBV5-1 and TRBJ2-4; 14 bases line up with TRBD2. Germline lookup yields CDR1 SGHRS and CDR2 YFSETQ. This CDR3 spans 15 amino acids. The J segment lost 9 bases and the V segment lost 4 bases, leaving 6 bases of the junction unmatched. CDR3: CASSGTSGREGIQYF. The CDR3 region has the DNA TGCGCCAGCAGCGGGACTAGCGGGAGAGAGGGCATTCAGTACTTC.

This chain connects TRBV25-1 to TRBJ1-1; 7 bases fit TRBD1. CDR1 and CDR2 (germline): MGHDK, SYGVNS. Trimming took 0 bases from V and 5 from J; bases not matched to a gene: 6. This CDR3 has 15 residues. CDR3 protein: CASSEYDREDTEAFF. The CDR3 coding sequence is TGTGCCAGCAGTGAATATGACAGGGAGGATACTGAAGCTTTCTTT.

This clone occurred a few times. The chain carries TRBV6-1 and TRBJ2-1, with D possibly TRBD1 on 5 matching bases. V dropped 7 bases and J dropped 14 bases, with 24 bases sitting between them. The CDR3 sequence is 14 residues long. Germline V CDR1 and CDR2: MNHNS, SASEGT. The CDR3, as DNA: TGTGCCAGCACCGAACCGGGCAGGGCAAGTCATAAGTTCTTC. This encodes CASTEPGRASHKFF.

V gene TRBV11-1 combines with J gene TRBJ2-2; TRBD1 matches at 8 bases. With 5 bases clipped from V and 6 bases from J, the junction kept 8 bases outside the gene matches. CDR3 length: 15 amino acids. The V gene's germline CDR1 is SGHAT and CDR2 FQDESV (reference sequence). The DNA for the CDR3 is TGTGCCAGCAGCGTAAGACAGGGGACCGCCGGGGAGCTGTTTTTT. This gives the protein CASSVRQGTAGELFF.

This clone turned up a few times. The J gene is TRBJ2-2, the V gene TRBV27; a possible D gene is TRBD1 (5 bases). V was clipped by 4 bases and J by 6 bases, with 21 bases between them. CDR1 and CDR2 (germline): MNHEY, SMNVEV (reference sequence). The CDR3 spans 17 residues. In DNA form, the CDR3 reads TGTGCCAGCAGTTCCCCCAGCCGAGACAGTCGAGCCGGGGAGCTGTTTTTT. Translating gives CASSSPSRDSRAGELFF.

The chain employs TRBV5-4 and TRBJ1-4, with 8 bases fitting TRBD1. V shed 3 bases, J shed 0 bases, and the junction held 4 bases outside the gene matches. The germline CDR1 and CDR2 sequences are SGHNT and YYREEE (reference sequence). The CDR3 runs to 16 residues. The CDR3 spells CASSSGQASTNEKLFF. The CDR3 DNA is TGTGCCAGCAGCTCGGGACAGGCTTCAACTAATGAAAAACTGTTTTTT.

The chain joins TRBV5-1 to TRBJ1-6; D gene ambiguous. Germline CDR1 is SGHRS and CDR2 is YFSETQ. The CDR3 runs 18 residues. Between the trimmed V and J ends, which lost 0 bases and 0 bases, there was a span of 13 bases. DNA for the CDR3: TGCGCCAGCAGCTTGGGGGGTCACACTAGCTCCTATAATTCACCCCTCCACTTT. Its translation: CASSLGGHTSSYNSPLHF.

This clone was counted a few times. The rearrangement joins TRBV15 to TRBJ2-7, with 12 bases that match TRBD2. Germline trimming cut 1 base from V and 3 bases from J; bases unmatched to any gene: 4. The CDR3 has 16 residues. Germline values: CDR1 LNHNV, CDR2 YYDKDF (reference sequence). CDR3 sequence: CATSRGRTSGNYEQYF. The CDR3 nucleotides are TGTGCCACCAGCAGAGGCCGGACTAGCGGGAACTACGAGCAGTACTTC.

The chain combines TRBV4-1 with TRBJ2-6, with 12 bases that match TRBD1. Unmatched junction bases numbered 10, after V lost 2 bases and J lost 8 bases. CDR1 and CDR2 (germline): MGHRA, YSYEKL. CDR3 length equals 18 residues. CDR3 nucleotide sequence: TGCGCCAGCAGCCAAAGAGCGGGACAGGGGGCATCGACCAACGTCCTGACTTTC. The encoded protein is CASSQRAGQGASTNVLTF.

The rearrangement joins TRBV10-3 to TRBJ1-1; a possible D gene is TRBD1 (6 bases). The CDR3 sequence is 12 residues long. V gave up 6 bases and J gave up 4 bases, with 9 bases separating them. Germline lookup yields CDR1 ENHRY and CDR2 SYGVKD. The CDR3 region is CAISRGGTEAFF. CDR3 nucleotide sequence: TGTGCCATCAGCCGAGGGGGCACTGAAGCTTTCTTT.

The CDR3 sequence is CSVLGLDNEKLFF. The CDR3 DNA reads TGCAGCGTTTTGGGACTCGATAATGAAAAACTGTTTTTT. The chain uses TRBV29-1 and TRBJ1-4; tentatively, D is TRBD1 (5 bases). The CDR3 contains 13 residues. Trimming took off 5 bases at V and 4 bases at J, with 11 bases between the two ends. The germline V gene has CDR1 SQVTM and CDR2 ANQGSEA. Combining the CDR3 with reference TRBV29-1 and TRBJ1-4 gives the whole variable domain SAVISQKPSRDICQRGTSLTIQCQVDSQVTMMFWYRQQPGQSLTLIATANQGSEATYESGFVIDKFPISRPNLTFSTLTVSNMSPEDSSIYLCSVLGLDNEKLFFGSGTQLSVL.

The CDR3 region has the DNA TGTGCCAGCAAGGGAGGACTAGCGGGAGGGCAAGATACGCAGTATTTT. Translating it yields CASKGGLAGGQDTQYF. The gene calls are TRBV2 and TRBJ2-3; 15 bases agree with TRBD2. V lost 7 bases to trimming and J lost 5 bases; unmatched junction nucleotides: 7. The CDR3 runs 16 residues. Germline V lookup: CDR1 SNHLY, CDR2 FYNNEI.

The rearrangement links TRBV19 to TRBJ2-3, with 9 bases lining up with TRBD2. The CDR3 extends over 15 amino acids. Germline V gene sequence: CDR1 LNHDA, CDR2 SQIVND (reference sequence). The junction had 1 base not matched to a gene; V was cut back by 2 bases and J by 1 base. CDR3 amino acids: CASSILAGRTDTQYF. CDR3 DNA: TGTGCCAGTAGTATACTAGCGGGACGCACAGATACGCAGTATTTT.

This clone was picked up one time. The CDR3 DNA sequence: TGCGCCAGCAGCCCGGGCGGGGGGAGCAATCAGCCCCAGCATTTT. Amino acid sequence: CASSPGGGSNQPQHF. The chain couples TRBV5-1 to TRBJ1-5, with D tentatively TRBD1 (5 bases). The CDR3 spans 15 residues. Germline CDR1 SGHRS, CDR2 YFSETQ. V was pared by 4 bases and J by 1 base, with 12 bases between.

This chain links TRBV6-4 with TRBJ2-3; D is ambiguous. This CDR3 region has 16 residues. Germline values: CDR1 MRHNA, CDR2 SNTAGT. Trimming cost V 6 bases and J 0 bases, with 16 bases left between them. The DNA of the CDR3 is TGTGCCAGCAGCGCTACTATCGCCACGAGCACAGATACGCAGTATTTT. This gives the protein CASSATIATSTDTQYF.

The rearrangement links TRBV4-1 to TRBJ1-2; maybe TRBD1 (6 bases). The germline gives CDR1 MGHRA, CDR2 YSYEKL. Between the trimmed V and J ends, which lost 1 base and 3 bases, there was a span of 15 bases. This CDR3 spans 16 amino acids. The DNA for the CDR3 is TGCGCCAGCAGCCAAGCGGGCAGGGCAGGGGACTATGGCTACACCTTC. Its protein product is CASSQAGRAGDYGYTF.

About this clone itself: Other DNA sequences in the same sample also yield this CDR3. The chain has TRBV6-5 and TRBJ2-7, with 10 positions matching TRBD2. CDR3 length equals 14 residues. CDR1 and CDR2 (germline): MNHEY, SVGAGI. The junction had 2 bases not matched to a gene; V was cut back by 5 bases and J by 1 base. CDR3 coding DNA: TGTGCCAGCAGTCGGACTAGCGGTTCCTACGAGCAGTACTTC. Translated: CASSRTSGSYEQYF.

The chain couples TRBV6-5 to TRBJ1-1, with 9 bases lining up with TRBD1. Germline CDR1 is MNHEY and CDR2 is SVGAGI. V lost 6 bases and J lost 9; bases outside the gene matches: 5. CDR3 length: 12 residues. CDR3 nucleotide sequence: TGTGCCAGCAGCACCACAGGGGGCCAAGCTTTCTTT. As protein: CASSTTGGQAFF.

The sample holds one count of this clone. The chain combines TRBV5-1 with TRBJ1-1; weak D call: TRBD1 (6 bases). The CDR3 extends over 16 amino acids. Per germline, CDR1 SGHRS and CDR2 YFSETQ. V gave up 5 bases and J gave up 1 base, with 18 bases separating them. The CDR3 loop reads CASRGPGAAANTEAFF. In nucleotides, the CDR3 is TGCGCCAGCAGGGGGCCAGGGGCCGCGGCGAACACTGAAGCTTTCTTT.

This clone was counted a few times. The J gene is TRBJ2-7, the V gene TRBV6-6; D may be TRBD2 (6 bases). CDR1 and CDR2 from the germline V gene are MNHNY and SVGAGI (reference sequence). Trimming took off 6 bases at V and 0 bases at J, with 18 bases between the two ends. The CDR3 runs to 16 residues. The CDR3 nucleotides read TGTGCCAGCAGGCGCCCCGGGAGTGGTAGCTCCTACGAGCAGTACTTC. This codes for CASRRPGSGSSYEQYF.

This chain connects TRBV6-1 to TRBJ2-7, with D perhaps matching TRBD2 (6 bases). Germline values: CDR1 MNHNS, CDR2 SASEGT. The CDR3 contains 14 residues. V lost 7 bases to trimming and J lost 0 bases, with 13 bases between them. The CDR3 reads CASTKEAGSYEQYV. Here the CDR3 DNA reads TGTGCCAGCACCAAAGAAGCGGGCTCCTACGAGCAGTACGTC.

J is TRBJ1-5 and V is TRBV28, with a possible D match to TRBD1 (5 bases). The CDR3 length is 17 residues. Germline V gives CDR1 MDHEN, CDR2 SYDVKM. V was pared by 2 bases and J by 0 bases, with 14 bases between. Here the CDR3 reads CASSLLRGGDSNQPQHF. CDR3 nucleotides: TGTGCCAGCAGTTTACTCCGGGGGGGAGATAGCAATCAGCCCCAGCATTTT. Full variable domain (rest looked up from reference TRBV28 and TRBJ1-5): DVKVTQSSRYLVKRTGEKVFLECVQDMDHENMFWYRQDPGLGLRLIYFSYDVKMKEKGDIPEGYSVSREKKERFSLILESASTNQTSMYLCASSLLRGGDSNQPQHFGDGTRLSIL.

This clone has only one observation. The chain's CDR3 is CASAIDSGNTIYF. The CDR3 coding sequence is TGTGCCAGCGCGATCGACTCTGGAAACACCATATATTTT. This rearrangement joins TRBV27 to TRBJ1-3, with unresolved D. The germline V gene has CDR1 MNHEY and CDR2 SMNVEV (reference sequence). This CDR3 is 13 amino acids long. The V gene lost 8 bases and the J gene lost 0 bases, with 8 bases spanning the gap.

The gene calls are TRBV7-8 and TRBJ1-2; 8 bases map to TRBD1. The germline V gene has CDR1 SGHVS and CDR2 FQNEAQ. The CDR3 runs 13 residues. Germline trimming cut 2 bases from V and 14 bases from J; bases unmatched to any gene: 10. The CDR3, as DNA: TGTGCCAGCAGCTTACGAGCAGGGGGCGGGTTGACCTTC. Protein sequence: CASSLRAGGGLTF.

The CDR3 DNA reads as TGTGCCAGCACACTAACCGTGGGACTTTCCAAAGAGACCCAGTACTTC. It is translated as CASTLTVGLSKETQYF. The rearrangement uses TRBV28 and TRBJ2-5, with D possibly TRBD2 on 6 matching bases. The CDR3 sequence is 16 residues long. V shed 7 bases and J shed 3 bases, with 21 bases lying between them. Per the germline V gene, CDR1 is MDHEN and CDR2 is SYDVKM.

The count of this clone is one. V and J are TRBV7-6 and TRBJ1-2; possible D gene TRBD1, 5 bases. The ends were cut back, 5 bases at V and 7 bases at J, with 20 bases in the middle. CDR1 SGHVS and CDR2 FNYEAQ come from the germline V gene. The length of the CDR3 is 15 residues. The chain's CDR3 is CASSPQGPAGGGYTF. CDR3 nucleotides: TGTGCCAGCAGCCCGCAGGGTCCCGCCGGGGGTGGCTACACCTTC. Combining the CDR3 with reference TRBV7-6 and TRBJ1-2 gives the whole variable domain GAGVSQSPRYKVTKRGQDVALRCDPISGHVSLYWYRQALGQGPEFLTYFNYEAQQDKSGLPNDRFSAERPEGSISTLTIQRTEQRDSAMYRCASSPQGPAGGGYTFGSGTRLTVV.